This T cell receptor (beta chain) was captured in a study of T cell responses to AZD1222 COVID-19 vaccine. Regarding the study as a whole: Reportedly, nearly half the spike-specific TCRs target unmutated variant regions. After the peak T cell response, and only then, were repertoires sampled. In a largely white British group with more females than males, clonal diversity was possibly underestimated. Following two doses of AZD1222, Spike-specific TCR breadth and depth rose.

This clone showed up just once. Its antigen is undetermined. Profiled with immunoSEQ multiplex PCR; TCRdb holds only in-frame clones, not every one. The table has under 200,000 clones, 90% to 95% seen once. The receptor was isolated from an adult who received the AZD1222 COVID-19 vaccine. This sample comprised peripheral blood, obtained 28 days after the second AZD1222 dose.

CDR3 sequence reads: CASSEQGRNQPQHF. CDR3 DNA: TGTGCCAGCAGTGAACAAGGGCGCAATCAGCCCCAGCATTTT. V is TRBV6-1 and J is TRBJ1-5; D uncertain. Germline loops: CDR1 MNHNS, CDR2 SASEGT. The V gene lost 2 bases and the J gene lost 2 bases, with 7 bases spanning the gap. This CDR3 is built from 14 residues.